A selection of T cell receptor beta chains follows, all from one sample in a study of T-cell reconstitution after alpha-beta-depleted transplantation in children. TCRdb passed the PCR reads through MiXCR, listing each CDR3 protein once. The table includes about 250,000 distinct CDR3 sequences, roughly a quarter detected once. Source: PBMCs, mostly from graft donor cells, taken 360 days after TCRalphabeta/CD19-depleted stem cell transplant. The receptors come from a female patient aged 2-15 years who had a stem cell transplant for congenital amegakaryocytic thrombocytopenia, so the T cells may come from the graft donor. The CDR3 runs from the conserved cysteine through the conserved F or W. D genes are given only for firm matches. Rows may omit the clone size; those that give it use once, few, many or a size class.

clone_size,v_call,j_call,d_call,cdr3_aa,cdr3_nt
few,TRBV20-1,TRBJ1-1,-,CSAGLTASNTEAFF,TGCAGTGCCGGGCTCACAGCCTCGAACACTGAAGCTTTCTTT
-,TRBV11-2,TRBJ2-7,-,CASSFRDGGLEQYF,TGTGCCAGCAGCTTCCGGGACGGGGGTCTCGAGCAGTACTTC
few,TRBV12-3/TRBV12-4,TRBJ1-4,TRBD1,CASSDGQDEKLFF,TGTGCCAGCAGTGACGGACAGGACGAAAAACTGTTTTTT
-,TRBV29-1,TRBJ1-2,-,CSVGPYSPSGNGYTF,TGCAGCGTGGGGCCGTACAGCCCCTCTGGTAATGGCTACACCTTC
-,TRBV4-3,TRBJ2-1,-,CASSLRSNEQFF,TGCGCCAGCAGCCTCAGAAGCAATGAGCAGTTCTTC
-,TRBV3-1,TRBJ2-3,TRBD2,CASGLAITDTQYF,TGTGCCAGTGGACTAGCGATCACAGATACGCAGTATTTT
few,TRBV7-2,TRBJ2-5,-,CASSLDSRVTETQYF,TGTGCCAGCAGCTTAGATTCCAGGGTCACTGAGACCCAGTACTTC
-,TRBV20-1,TRBJ2-5,-,CSASRPGPTRSETQYF,TGCAGTGCTAGCCGTCCCGGGCCGACGCGGTCTGAGACCCAGTACTTC
-,TRBV20-1,TRBJ1-1,-,CSAGGSLNTEAFF,TGCAGTGCTGGAGGGAGCCTGAACACTGAAGCTTTCTTT
few,TRBV27,TRBJ2-2,-,CASRRKWSPGLSGELFF,TGTGCCAGCAGGAGGAAGTGGTCTCCCGGTCTGTCCGGGGAGCTGTTTTTT
-,TRBV6-7,TRBJ2-7,-,CASSSPGFKLEQYF,TGTGCCAGCAGTAGCCCGGGCTTCAAACTCGAGCAGTACTTC
few,TRBV4-1,TRBJ2-2,-,CASSSSPSRRAGELFF,TGCGCCAGCAGCTCAAGTCCCTCCCGGCGGGCCGGGGAGCTGTTTTTT
many,TRBV12-3/TRBV12-4,TRBJ2-4,-,CASSLDRAKNIQYF,TGTGCCAGCAGTTTAGACAGGGCCAAAAACATTCAGTACTTC
-,TRBV24-1,TRBJ2-5,-,CATSDPRESGETQYF,TGTGCCACCAGTGATCCAAGGGAATCAGGAGAGACCCAGTACTTC
many,TRBV5-5,TRBJ2-7,-,CASSYGQLPYEQYF,TGTGCCAGCAGCTATGGACAGCTCCCCTACGAGCAGTACTTC